This is a list of T cell receptor beta chains from one sample in a study of early T cells in non-severe SARS-CoV-2 infection. MiXCR, run by TCRdb on the 5' RACE reads, gives a single entry per CDR3 protein. The table records 45,000 or so distinct CDR3 sequences, roughly 11% of them present only once. The material sequenced was whole blood. These receptor sequences come from an adult who was a healthcare worker with PCR-confirmed SARS-CoV-2 infection or an uninfected control (not recorded which). CDR3s leave out the opening cysteine and the closing phenylalanine or tryptophan. A D gene is named only where the DNA matches it firmly.

j_call | d_call | v_call | cdr3_aa
TRBJ2-1 | . | TRBV27 | ASSFPGHYNEQF
TRBJ1-5 | . | TRBV19 | ASGQGAQPQH
TRBJ2-7 | . | TRBV11-1 | ASSFGRKNTYEQY
TRBJ2-1 | TRBD1 | TRBV20-1 | SARVGRTGLNEQF
TRBJ1-5 | TRBD1 | TRBV10-3 | AIRAGTGDGHNQPQH
TRBJ2-7 | . | TRBV20-1 | SARAGSASYEQY
TRBJ1-5 | . | TRBV6-5 | ASSPGLLSNQPQH
TRBJ2-5 | TRBD2 | TRBV14 | ASSQDDGGASQY
TRBJ2-7 | . | TRBV29-1 | SAEGQGSYEQY
TRBJ2-1 | . | TRBV24-1 | ATSDPYNEQF
TRBJ1-2 | . | TRBV7-9 | ASSQMNYGYT
TRBJ1-4 | TRBD1 | TRBV5-1 | ASSLDPGTGTEKLF
TRBJ1-4 | . | TRBV18 | ASSVEASSEKLF
TRBJ2-3 | TRBD1 | TRBV2 | ASRTTGGTDTQY
TRBJ1-1 | . | TRBV29-1 | SVVYEMNTEAF
TRBJ2-7 | . | TRBV7-2 | ASSPAREQY
TRBJ1-2 | . | TRBV29-1 | SVGDNYGYT
TRBJ2-7 | . | TRBV5-1 | ASTHTHRTQSPYEQY
TRBJ2-7 | . | TRBV11-2 | ASSLTRNEQY
TRBJ1-2 | . | TRBV20-1 | SARGGSYGYT
TRBJ2-5 | . | TRBV6-2/TRBV6-3 | ASSYGGGTKETQY
TRBJ2-3 | . | TRBV7-2 | ASSLDGDTPDTQY
TRBJ2-5 | TRBD1 | TRBV24-1 | ATSDQVQGQETQY
TRBJ1-1 | . | TRBV5-6 | ASSLVVGPGAF
TRBJ2-3 | TRBD2 | TRBV6-1 | ASTPRGLAGITDTQY
TRBJ2-3 | . | TRBV12-3/TRBV12-4 | ASSSPMGRITDTQY
TRBJ1-1 | . | TRBV3-1 | ASSQADVRRAEAF
TRBJ2-4 | . | TRBV19 | ASSMSHRQVGVAKNIQY
TRBJ1-6 | . | TRBV20-1 | SASDWGQGSSPLH
TRBJ2-3 | . | TRBV5-1 | ASSLKGDTQY
TRBJ2-7 | . | TRBV6-5 | ASSPPLGHEQY
TRBJ2-2 | . | TRBV29-1 | SVEDPLTASTGELF
TRBJ1-4 | TRBD1 | TRBV7-3 | ASRSRDRENGWDEKLF
TRBJ2-7 | . | TRBV7-2 | ASSSRGGYEQY
TRBJ2-6 | TRBD2 | TRBV10-2 | ASSESGGSSGANVLT
TRBJ2-7 | . | TRBV12-3/TRBV12-4 | ASKVAGSYEQY
TRBJ1-2 | . | TRBV6-1 | ASSEGPVYGYT
TRBJ2-3 | TRBD1 | TRBV11-1 | ASSETGRTQY
TRBJ1-2 | TRBD1 | TRBV7-9 | ASSLAIGTATGYT
TRBJ2-2 | TRBD1 | TRBV27 | ASSFTPTGGYTGELF
TRBJ1-6 | . | TRBV7-9 | ASSPQLGREFFN
TRBJ2-3 | . | TRBV14 | ASSQDRSADTQY
TRBJ2-5 | . | TRBV24-1 | ATSAAAGSQETQY
TRBJ1-1 | . | TRBV5-4 | ASSLELVNTEAF
TRBJ2-2 | TRBD1 | TRBV7-6 | ASSLRTGGNTGELF
TRBJ1-6 | . | TRBV7-6 | ASSSEAGTNSPLH
TRBJ1-1 | . | TRBV12-3/TRBV12-4 | ASSFQLRNMNTEAF
TRBJ1-5 | TRBD1 | TRBV20-1 | SARGPDRGSNQPQH
TRBJ1-6 | . | TRBV6-5 | ASSSFPSSYNSPLH
TRBJ1-2 | . | TRBV20-1 | SASFLLQGDGYT
TRBJ2-1 | . | TRBV11-3 | ASSLGWSNEQF
TRBJ2-3 | . | TRBV24-1 | ATRGEPFFGTDTQY